This entry lists 17 T cell receptor beta chains sequenced from one sample in a study of shared clonotypes between healthy human individuals. Sequenced by immunoSEQ multiplex PCR; TCRdb stores in-frame clones only, minus some. The sample records 730,000 or so clones, about three quarters being singletons. Sequencing used memory CD4+ T cells sorted from blood. Subset: CD45RA-negative fraction. These receptors were obtained from a woman in her thirties in good health.

This chain connects TRBV9 to TRBJ2-3; D tentatively fits TRBD1 or TRBD2 (5 bases each). The CDR3 runs to 13 residues. Between the trimmed V and J ends, which lost 5 bases and 0 bases, there was a span of 7 bases. CDR1 is SGDLS and CDR2 is YYNGEE in the germline V gene. CDR3 loop: CASRGVSTDTQYF. DNA for the CDR3: TGTGCCAGCAGGGGGGTAAGCACAGATACGCAGTATTTT.

The rearrangement uses TRBV2 and TRBJ2-1; 8 bases align to TRBD2. V lost 6 bases to trimming and J lost 2 bases; unmatched junction nucleotides: 9. The CDR3 spans 16 residues. Germline V CDR1 and CDR2: SNHLY, FYNNEI. Here the CDR3 reads CASSKLAVLAYNEQFF. The CDR3 DNA reads as TGTGCCAGCAGCAAACTAGCGGTCCTCGCCTACAATGAGCAGTTCTTC.

The chain is built from TRBV29-1 and TRBJ1-5; 12 positions match TRBD1. Germline CDR1 and CDR2: SQVTM and ANQGSEA. This CDR3 comprises 15 residues. Trimming removed 7 bases from V and 6 bases from J; junction bases left unmatched: 10. CDR3 sequence reads: CSATGTGGAGQPQHF. Here the CDR3 DNA reads TGCAGCGCGACCGGGACAGGGGGCGCGGGTCAGCCCCAGCATTTT.

The rearrangement uses TRBV4-1 and TRBJ2-1, with D perhaps assigned TRBD1 or TRBD2 (5 bases each). The V gene's germline CDR1 is MGHRA and CDR2 YSYEKL. V dropped 3 bases and J dropped 2 bases, with 20 bases sitting between them. This CDR3 has 18 amino acids. The CDR3 region is CASSHTDRWDRTYNEQFF. The CDR3 DNA is TGCGCCAGCAGCCATACGGACCGGTGGGACCGTACCTACAATGAGCAGTTCTTC.

V usage is TRBV30 and J usage is TRBJ2-5; no reliable D call. Trimming cost V 2 bases and J 1 base, with 8 bases left between them. Germline CDR1 is GTSNPN and CDR2 is SVGIG (reference sequence). The CDR3 runs 13 residues. The CDR3 sequence is CAWSNTGQETQYF. Here the CDR3 DNA reads TGTGCCTGGAGTAATACGGGCCAAGAGACCCAGTACTTC.

The rearrangement links TRBV6-4 to TRBJ2-6; a possible D gene is TRBD2 (6 bases). This CDR3 has 19 residues. Germline V gene data show CDR1 as MRHNA and CDR2 as SNTAGT. Trimming pared 0 bases from V and 1 base from J, leaving 16 bases between. For the CDR3, the DNA is TGTGCCAGCAGTGACTCTCCGGAGGGCGTACCTTCTGGGGCCAACGTCCTGACTTTC. Protein product: CASSDSPEGVPSGANVLTF.

This chain connects TRBV7-8 to TRBJ2-2, with D hard to call. With 8 bases removed from V and 0 bases from J, the gap between germline ends came to 16 bases. Looked up from germline, CDR1 is SGHVS and CDR2 is FQNEAQ. This CDR3 has 16 amino acids. The CDR3 bases are TGTGCCAGCCCCGGTGGTGGTCCGGCGAACACCGGGGAGCTGTTTTTT. Translated, it gives CASPGGGPANTGELFF.

In regard to this clone: The sample holds other DNA sequences that translate to the same CDR3. The CDR3: CASSVENNQPQHF. CDR3 nucleotides: TGTGCCAGCAGCGTCGAGAATAATCAGCCCCAGCATTTT. V is TRBV2 and J is TRBJ1-5; D gene ambiguous. This CDR3 spans 13 amino acids. Trimming stripped 6 bases from V and 4 bases from J, with 10 bases between. Germline V gives CDR1 SNHLY, CDR2 FYNNEI.

The J gene is TRBJ1-1, the V gene TRBV11-3, with D unclear. Per germline, CDR1 SGHNT and CDR2 YENEEA. The CDR3 sequence is 13 residues long. Deletions cut 5 bases from V and 3 bases from J, with 10 bases between. DNA for the CDR3: TGTGCCAGCAGCGCTGGGAAGTACACTGAAGCTTTCTTT. Residues: CASSAGKYTEAFF.

V gene TRBV7-2 combines with J gene TRBJ2-1, with 9 bases matching TRBD2. The trim removed 5 bases at V and 4 bases at J, leaving 9 bases unmatched. The CDR3 sequence is 16 residues long. Germline V lookup: CDR1 SGHTA, CDR2 FQGNSA. The CDR3 coding sequence is TGTGCCAGCAGCATATACGGGACTAGCTCATACAATGAGCAGTTCTTC. Translation: CASSIYGTSSYNEQFF.

The chain is built from TRBV6-6 and TRBJ2-7; perhaps TRBD1 as D (6 bases). The CDR3 extends over 12 amino acids. Trimming removed 5 bases from V and 5 bases from J, with 10 bases in between. From germline, CDR1 is MNHNY and CDR2 SVGAGI (reference sequence). In nucleotides, the CDR3 is TGTGCCAGCAGTACAGGGAAGAACGAGCAGTACTTC. Protein: CASSTGKNEQYF.

The chain has TRBV28 and TRBJ2-5, with 7 bases lining up with TRBD1. The length of the CDR3 is 14 residues. Per germline, CDR1 MDHEN and CDR2 SYDVKM. J lost 4 bases, V lost 6 bases, and 8 bases had no gene match. The CDR3 sequence: CASRGTVAGETQYF. In DNA, the CDR3 is TGTGCCAGCAGAGGGACAGTCGCGGGAGAGACCCAGTACTTC.

The genes are TRBV27 and TRBJ1-6, with D perhaps matching TRBD1 (6 bases). Trimming pared 6 bases from V and 9 bases from J, leaving 15 bases between. CDR3 length equals 14 residues. Germline values: CDR1 MNHEY, CDR2 SMNVEV (reference sequence). CDR3 coding DNA: TGTGCCAGCAGACAAACCCACAGGGTTTCACCCCTCCACTTT. This codes for CASRQTHRVSPLHF.

The chain is built from TRBV4-2 and TRBJ2-2; the D is unclear. V lost 5 bases, J lost 1 base, and 2 bases lay in between. The CDR3 sequence is 12 residues long. The germline CDR1 and CDR2 sequences are LGHNA and YNFKEQ. Here the CDR3 reads CASSWNTGELFF. Written as DNA, the CDR3 is TGTGCCAGCAGCTGGAACACCGGGGAGCTGTTTTTT.

This clone has at least ten counts. The CDR3 DNA follows: TGTGCCAGCAGTTTAGGCTCTAGCGGGAGGGCGCTCACAGATACGCAGTATTTT. Its translation is CASSLGSSGRALTDTQYF. The gene calls are TRBV28 and TRBJ2-3; 12 bases are a match to TRBD2. The J segment lost 2 bases and the V segment lost 2 bases, leaving 8 bases of the junction unmatched. The CDR3 totals 18 residues. Per germline, CDR1 MDHEN and CDR2 SYDVKM.

The chain joins TRBV9 to TRBJ1-1; D call uncertain. The germline V gene encodes CDR1 SGDLS and CDR2 YYNGEE. V dropped 6 bases and J dropped 7 bases, with 19 bases sitting between them. This CDR3 region has 14 residues. In nucleotides, the CDR3 is TGTGCCAGCACCCGTACTGGGTTTTCGAATGAAGCTTTCTTT. Amino acids: CASTRTGFSNEAFF. Together with reference TRBV9 and TRBJ1-1, the CDR3 gives the full variable domain: DSGVTQTPKHLITATGQRVTLRCSPRSGDLSVYWYQQSLDQGLQFLIQYYNGEERAKGNILERFSAQQFPDLHSELNLSSLELGDSALYFCASTRTGFSNEAFFGQGTRLTVV.

This chain joins TRBV5-6 and TRBJ2-1; 11 bases agree with TRBD1. V trimming: 0 bases; J trimming: 6 bases; junction bases outside the gene matches: 14. CDR1 is SGHDT, CDR2 YYEEEE, per germline. The CDR3 spans 19 residues. As DNA, the CDR3 is TGTGCCAGCAGCTTGGTAGGGCCTTTCGGGACAGGGGGTTTCAATGAGCAGTTCTTC. Amino acids: CASSLVGPFGTGGFNEQFF.